This entry lists 29 T cell receptor beta chains sequenced from one sample in a study of blood T cell repertoires in COVID-19. Repertoires were generated with immunoSEQ multiplex PCR, while TCRdb's copy carries only in-frame clones and drops some. The table lists 280,000 or so clones, over 75% of them singletons. Sample: peripheral blood. Source of these receptors: a human donor in a cohort sampled during active COVID-19.

The V and J genes are TRBV11-2 and TRBJ2-2; maybe TRBD2 (6 bases). The CDR3 spans 14 residues. In germline, CDR1 is SGHAT, CDR2 FQNNGV. V was trimmed by 5 bases and J by 2 bases, leaving 9 bases between them. The CDR3, as DNA: TGTGCCAGCAGCCCCGGGACTAACACCGGGGAGCTGTTTTTT. Encoded protein: CASSPGTNTGELFF.

The chain is built from TRBV19 and TRBJ2-3, with D perhaps TRBD2 (5 bases). Trimming pared 3 bases from V and 0 bases from J, leaving 7 bases between. CDR1 LNHDA and CDR2 SQIVND come from the germline V gene (reference sequence). This CDR3 has 14 residues. In nucleotides, the CDR3 is TGTGCCAGTAGTATGACTATAAGCACAGATACGCAGTATTTT. Its protein product is CASSMTISTDTQYF.

The chain couples TRBV5-4 to TRBJ2-6; 7 positions match TRBD2. CDR3 size: 17 residues. From germline, CDR1 is SGHNT and CDR2 YYREEE (reference sequence). Trimming took 4 bases from V and 1 from J; bases not matched to a gene: 8. CDR3 protein: CASSPPLAKSGANVLTF. CDR3 sequence (DNA): TGTGCCAGCAGCCCCCCACTAGCGAAATCTGGGGCCAACGTCCTGACTTTC.

The chain combines TRBV4-1 with TRBJ2-7; maybe TRBD1 (5 bases). Germline loops: CDR1 MGHRA, CDR2 YSYEKL. The CDR3 has 14 amino acids. The germline V and J ends were trimmed by 4 bases and 1 base, with 11 bases remaining between them. The CDR3 bases are TGCGCCAGCAGCCTGGACACCTTTTCCTACGAGCAGTACTTC. It translates to CASSLDTFSYEQYF.

This chain joins TRBV7-8 and TRBJ2-7; 7 bases line up with TRBD2. Trimming removed 6 bases from V and 2 bases from J; junction bases left unmatched: 7. CDR1 is SGHVS and CDR2 is FQNEAQ in the germline V gene. This CDR3 comprises 14 residues. CDR3 in amino acids: CASRDGLVAYEQYF. CDR3 nucleotide sequence: TGTGCCAGCAGGGACGGACTAGTTGCCTACGAGCAGTACTTC. Variable domain in full (rest from reference TRBV7-8 and TRBJ2-7): GAGVSQSPRYKVAKRGQDVALRCDPISGHVSLFWYQQALGQGPEFLTYFQNEAQLDKSGLPSDRFFAERPEGSVSTLKIQRTQQEDSAVYLCASRDGLVAYEQYFGPGTRLTVT.

This CDR3 is CASSPSAASGYGYTF. DNA of the CDR3: TGTGCCAGCAGCCCCTCCGCGGCGTCGGGCTATGGCTACACCTTC. The V and J genes are TRBV5-4 and TRBJ1-2, with D unresolved. Germline V lookup: CDR1 SGHNT, CDR2 YYREEE (reference sequence). The CDR3 covers 15 residues. Trimming shortened V by 4 bases and J by 4 bases, and 17 bases separated the two germline ends. Together with reference TRBV5-4 and TRBJ1-2, the CDR3 gives the full variable domain: ETGVTQSPTHLIKTRGQQVTLRCSSQSGHNTVSWYQQALGQGPQFIFQYYREEENGRGNFPPRFSGLQFPNYSSELNVNALELDDSALYLCASSPSAASGYGYTFGSGTRLTVV.

The chain employs TRBV5-5 and TRBJ2-1, with 7 bases that match TRBD1. This CDR3 spans 17 amino acids. Germline CDR1 reads SGHKS; CDR2 reads YYEKEE (reference sequence). After removal of 7 bases from V and 7 bases from J, the junction contained 20 bases not matched to a gene. The chain's CDR3 is CASDPHGGQVDRNEQFF. CDR3 bases: TGTGCCAGCGACCCTCATGGCGGACAGGTGGACAGGAATGAGCAGTTCTTC.

The CDR3 loop reads CASSSRGRGTGSGELFF. CDR3 nucleotide sequence: TGTGCCAGTAGCTCAAGGGGCAGGGGGACCGGTAGCGGGGAGCTGTTTTTT. This rearrangement joins TRBV19 to TRBJ2-2; 7 nucleotides align to TRBD1. Trimming took 6 bases from V and 7 from J; bases not matched to a gene: 17. CDR1 is LNHDA, CDR2 SQIVND, per germline (reference sequence). This CDR3 comprises 17 residues.

The chain combines TRBV30 with TRBJ1-4, with D uncertain. Trimming pared 1 base from V and 5 bases from J, leaving 11 bases between. The CDR3 spans 14 residues. Germline loops: CDR1 GTSNPN, CDR2 SVGIG (reference sequence). This CDR3 reads CAWSETPGNEKLFF. The CDR3 DNA reads TGTGCCTGGAGTGAAACCCCAGGAAATGAAAAACTGTTTTTT. Combining the CDR3 with reference TRBV30 and TRBJ1-4 gives the whole variable domain SQTIHQWPATLVQPVGSPLSLECTVEGTSNPNLYWYRQAAGRGLQLLFYSVGIGQISSEVPQNLSASRPQDRQFILSSKKLLLSDSGFYLCAWSETPGNEKLFFGSGTQLSVL.

This chain joins TRBV5-1 and TRBJ2-2, with no clear D. Germline CDR1 SGHRS, CDR2 YFSETQ. The V and J ends lost 0 bases and 3 bases respectively, with 6 bases between them. The CDR3 runs to 14 residues. The CDR3 here is CASSLDRYTGELFF. As DNA, the CDR3 is TGCGCCAGCAGCTTGGACAGATACACCGGGGAGCTGTTTTTT.

CDR3 sequence: CASSPNHRQAEAFF. The CDR3 DNA reads as TGTGCCAGCAGTCCCAACCATCGACAGGCTGAAGCTTTCTTT. This chain uses TRBV28 with TRBJ1-1, with D possibly TRBD1 on 6 matching bases. The CDR3 extends over 14 amino acids. From germline, CDR1 is MDHEN and CDR2 SYDVKM. The V gene lost 5 bases and the J gene lost 6 bases, with 16 bases spanning the gap.

The chain combines TRBV28 with TRBJ1-1, with TRBD1 as a possible D gene (6 bases). The V gene lost 5 bases and the J gene lost 1 base, with 14 bases spanning the gap. The CDR3 runs to 15 residues. Per the germline V gene, CDR1 is MDHEN and CDR2 is SYDVKM. CDR3 sequence reads: CASSPAQGWNTEAFF. CDR3 DNA sequence: TGTGCCAGCAGTCCAGCACAGGGTTGGAACACTGAAGCTTTCTTT.

The chain is built from TRBV7-2 and TRBJ1-1; possible D gene TRBD1, 6 bases. The CDR3 runs to 15 residues. The germline CDR1 and CDR2 sequences are SGHTA and FQGNSA. Trimming removed 1 base at V and 11 bases at J, with 20 bases between. This chain's CDR3 is CASSLVLSRGHVAFF. The CDR3 coding sequence is TGTGCCAGCAGCTTAGTTTTGTCCAGGGGCCATGTGGCTTTCTTT.

In regard to this clone: This specimen includes other DNA sequences encoding the same CDR3. The chain combines TRBV18 with TRBJ2-3; D call uncertain. From germline, CDR1 is KGHSH and CDR2 LQKENI. V was cut by 2 bases and J by 6 bases, with 6 bases left in between. This CDR3 has 12 amino acids. The CDR3 coding sequence is TGTGCCAGCTCACCAAGTGCGGATACGCAGTATTTT. Its translation is CASSPSADTQYF.

This clone was detected only a few times. The V call is TRBV4-2, the J call TRBJ2-5; 7 nucleotides line up with TRBD2. The V gene end was trimmed by 1 base and the J gene end by 1 base; junction bases not matched to a gene: 3. Germline values: CDR1 LGHNA, CDR2 YNFKEQ. CDR3 size: 15 residues. The CDR3 bases are TGTGCCAGCAGCCAAGGAGCGGGACCCCAAGAGACCCAGTACTTC. Its translation: CASSQGAGPQETQYF.

The rearrangement links TRBV5-4 to TRBJ2-1; 14 nucleotides agree with TRBD2. Germline CDR1 is SGHNT and CDR2 is YYREEE (reference sequence). With 4 bases clipped from V and 3 bases from J, the junction kept 3 bases outside the gene matches. The CDR3 loop spans 16 amino acids. In nucleotides, the CDR3 is TGTGCCAGCAGCGTCGGGACTAGCGGGAGCTACAATGAGCAGTTCTTC. Translation gives CASSVGTSGSYNEQFF.

The rearrangement joins TRBV2 to TRBJ2-1, with 9 bases matching TRBD2. J was trimmed by 9 bases and V by 7 bases; bases with no gene match: 7. This CDR3 region has 13 residues. Germline CDR1 reads SNHLY; CDR2 reads FYNNEI. CDR3: CASKFETSGEQFF. As DNA, the CDR3 is TGTGCCAGCAAGTTCGAGACTAGCGGTGAGCAGTTCTTC.

The J gene is TRBJ2-7, the V gene TRBV18; 9 bases line up with TRBD1. CDR1 and CDR2 (germline): KGHSH, LQKENI. The J segment lost 4 bases and the V segment lost 2 bases, leaving 3 bases of the junction unmatched. This CDR3 has 14 residues. CDR3: CASSPGTGFYEQYF. CDR3 bases: TGTGCCAGCTCACCAGGGACAGGGTTTTACGAGCAGTACTTC.

The chain has TRBV24-1 and TRBJ1-1; tentative D call: TRBD1 (5 bases). V lost 6 bases to trimming and J lost 10 bases, with 14 bases between them. From germline, CDR1 is KGHDR and CDR2 SFDVKD. This CDR3 spans 12 amino acids. The CDR3 loop reads CATSTTELAAFF. Written as DNA, the CDR3 is TGTGCCACCAGTACGACAGAGCTCGCAGCTTTCTTT.

The rearrangement joins TRBV19 to TRBJ1-1; D remains unclear. Looked up from germline, CDR1 is LNHDA and CDR2 is SQIVND (reference sequence). CDR3 length equals 17 residues. V lost 7 bases and J 1 base, leaving 22 bases between the germline ends. CDR3 nucleotide sequence: TGTGCCAGTAAGACATGGAAGTTGGCAGGAGGGAACACTGAAGCTTTCTTT. Translating it yields CASKTWKLAGGNTEAFF.

The chain links TRBV7-2 to TRBJ2-1; TRBD2 agrees at 7 bases. This CDR3 contains 17 residues. Germline trimming cut 3 bases from V and 1 base from J; bases unmatched to any gene: 9. Germline CDR1 SGHTA, CDR2 FQGNSA. The CDR3 bases are TGTGCCAGCAGCTTGGGCGGCGGGAGCGCATCCTACAATGAGCAGTTCTTC. Its protein product is CASSLGGGSASYNEQFF.

As for this clone: This same CDR3 is encoded by further DNA sequences in the sample. The gene calls are TRBV18 and TRBJ2-1; D is unclear. The CDR3 has 13 residues. V lost 3 bases and J 3 bases, leaving 6 bases between the germline ends. The germline CDR1 and CDR2 sequences are KGHSH and LQKENI. This CDR3 is CASSPPVYNEQFF. The CDR3 DNA reads as TGTGCCAGCTCACCCCCGGTCTACAATGAGCAGTTCTTC.

The rearrangement joins TRBV7-9 to TRBJ2-3; the D gene is possibly TRBD2 (6 bases). The CDR3 has 16 amino acids. The germline V and J ends were trimmed by 2 bases and 0 bases, with 12 bases remaining between them. Germline V gene lookup returns CDR1 SEHNR and CDR2 FQNEAQ (reference sequence). The CDR3 DNA sequence: TGTGCCAGCAGCTTAAGGTTCACTAGCAGCACAGATACGCAGTATTTT. It encodes CASSLRFTSSTDTQYF.

This clone has just a few counts. V and J are TRBV15 and TRBJ1-2; D is uncertain. The ends were cut back, 4 bases at V and 1 base at J, with 7 bases in the middle. This CDR3 spans 13 amino acids. The germline gives CDR1 LNHNV, CDR2 YYDKDF (reference sequence). DNA for the CDR3: TGTGCCACCAGCAAAGCGGATAACTATGGCTACACCTTC. It translates to CATSKADNYGYTF.

This clone was recorded a few times. The rearrangement joins TRBV24-1 to TRBJ1-2, with 9 bases aligning to TRBD1. Per germline, CDR1 KGHDR and CDR2 SFDVKD. This CDR3 comprises 14 residues. Germline trimming cut 9 bases from V and 5 bases from J; bases unmatched to any gene: 9. The CDR3 protein is CATRPGQGEYGYTF. CDR3 nucleotide sequence: TGTGCCACCCGCCCGGGACAGGGCGAGTATGGCTACACCTTC.

The V and J genes are TRBV7-6 and TRBJ2-7; unclear D gene. This CDR3 spans 15 amino acids. CDR1 and CDR2 (germline): SGHVS, FNYEAQ. V was pared by 0 bases and J by 1 base, with 10 bases between. The CDR3 protein is CASSLAGGTSYEQYF. CDR3 DNA sequence: TGTGCCAGCAGCTTAGCCGGCGGAACTTCCTACGAGCAGTACTTC.

This chain connects TRBV19 to TRBJ1-2; D perhaps matches TRBD1 (6 bases). Germline V CDR1 and CDR2: LNHDA, SQIVND (reference sequence). Trimming stripped 0 bases from V and 8 bases from J, with 13 bases between. The CDR3 totals 14 residues. CDR3 coding DNA: TGTGCCAGTAGTATAGATCCTACAGGGCCCGGCTACACCTTC. It yields the protein CASSIDPTGPGYTF. The whole variable domain, filled in from reference TRBV19 and TRBJ1-2, reads DGGITQSPKYLFRKEGQNVTLSCEQNLNHDAMYWYRQDPGQGLRLIYYSQIVNDFQKGDIAEGYSVSREKKESFPLTVTSAQKNPTAFYLCASSIDPTGPGYTFGSGTRLTVV.

This clone was recorded once. The chain joins TRBV12-3 or TRBV12-4 to TRBJ1-1; D is ambiguous. V was trimmed by 7 bases and J by 0 bases, leaving 9 bases between them. This CDR3 region has 13 residues. The CDR3 spells CASKRALNTEAFF. The DNA for the CDR3 is TGTGCCAGCAAGCGAGCTTTGAACACTGAAGCTTTCTTT.

CDR3 nucleotide sequence: TGCGCCAGCCGGAGGGGCACTAATGAAAAACTGTTTTTT. Its protein is CASRRGTNEKLFF. The chain joins TRBV5-1 to TRBJ1-4; D is perhaps TRBD1 (5 bases). Trimming pared 7 bases from V and 2 bases from J, leaving 9 bases between. This CDR3 is 13 amino acids long. Germline V gene lookup returns CDR1 SGHRS and CDR2 YFSETQ. The full variable domain, rest sourced from reference TRBV5-1 and TRBJ1-4, is KAGVTQTPRYLIKTRGQQVTLSCSPISGHRSVSWYQQTPGQGLQFLFEYFSETQRNKGNFPGRFSGRQFSNSRSEMNVSTLELGDSALYLCASRRGTNEKLFFGSGTQLSVL.